A few counts support the clone carrying this T cell receptor (delta chain). This specimen belongs to a study of gamma-delta chains in newborns, infants, children. Study-level background: Microbial exposure reportedly drives polyclonal innate γδ T cell expansion after birth.

TCRdb repeated clone calling on the reads with CATT. The top ten clones hold approximately 5.9% of a sample with 3,100 or so delta-chain clones, over 2% of them seen once. The CDR3 runs to 22 residues. Trimming took 0 bases from V and 4 from J, leaving 27 bases between them. Germline-derived CDR1 and CDR2 are GEAIGNYY and EKD. The J gene is TRDJ3, the V gene TRDV2, with no clear D. The sequence derives from a child who was a newborn, infant or young child, either healthy, febrile or measles-vaccinated (not recorded which). Sequenced input: blood. CDR3 DNA: TGTGCCTGTGACACCGTAGGTGGGAACTTTGTGGGAGCGGGATGGGACACCCGACAGATGTTTTTC. This encodes CACDTVGGNFVGAGWDTRQMFF.